The rows below give T cell receptor beta chains drawn from one sample of a study of type 1 and type 2 diabetes patients. TCRdb called the multiplex PCR reads again in MiXCR, with one record for every CDR3 protein. The top ten clones hold about 13% of a sample with approximately 260,000 distinct CDR3 sequences, roughly 50% of them seen once. Sequencing was carried out using peripheral blood mononuclear cells (PBMCs). The receptor source for this set is a young man with type 2 diabetes. The CDR3 runs from the conserved cysteine through the conserved F or W. D genes are given only for firm matches. Clone size, where shown, is once, few, many, or a class for clones that have expanded.

cdr3_nt: TGTGCCAGTTGGACTAGCGGAAAGACAGATACGCAGTATTTT; cdr3_aa: CASWTSGKTDTQYF; d_call: TRBD2; v_call: TRBV2; j_call: TRBJ2-3; clone_size: few; cdr3_length: 14
cdr3_nt: TGTGCCAGCAGCTTCAGCGGGAGTGGGGACAATGAGCAGTTCTTC; cdr3_aa: CASSFSGSGDNEQFF; d_call: TRBD2; v_call: TRBV7-2; j_call: TRBJ2-1; clone_size: NA; cdr3_length: 15
cdr3_nt: TGTGCCAGCAGCCACGGGACAGGCGGCTCCTACGAGCAGTACTTC; cdr3_aa: CASSHGTGGSYEQYF; d_call: TRBD1; v_call: TRBV7-2; j_call: TRBJ2-7; clone_size: NA; cdr3_length: 15
cdr3_nt: TGTGCCAGCAAGGGCTCCGGGCCCCAGCATTTT; cdr3_aa: CASKGSGPQHF; d_call: NA; v_call: TRBV27; j_call: TRBJ1-5; clone_size: few; cdr3_length: 11
cdr3_nt: TGCAGCGTTTCGGACGCTGAAGCTTTCTTT; cdr3_aa: CSVSDAEAFF; d_call: NA; v_call: TRBV29-1; j_call: TRBJ1-1; clone_size: NA; cdr3_length: 10
cdr3_nt: TGCAGTGCTAGAGATATACGACCGTATGGCTACACCTTC; cdr3_aa: CSARDIRPYGYTF; d_call: NA; v_call: TRBV20-1; j_call: TRBJ1-2; clone_size: few; cdr3_length: 13
cdr3_nt: TGCAGCGTTGGGGGTCTGGCTAATGAAAAACTGTTTTTT; cdr3_aa: CSVGGLANEKLFF; d_call: NA; v_call: TRBV29-1; j_call: TRBJ1-4; clone_size: NA; cdr3_length: 13
cdr3_nt: TGTGCCAGCAGTTCTTTTAACTATGGCTACACCTTC; cdr3_aa: CASSSFNYGYTF; d_call: NA; v_call: TRBV27; j_call: TRBJ1-2; clone_size: NA; cdr3_length: 12
cdr3_nt: TGTGCCAGCAGTGAAGATATGGGCAGCCAAGAGACCCAGTACTTC; cdr3_aa: CASSEDMGSQETQYF; d_call: NA; v_call: TRBV6-5; j_call: TRBJ2-5; clone_size: NA; cdr3_length: 15
cdr3_nt: TGTGCCAGCAGCCAGTGGGGACAGTACACCGGGGAGCTGTTTTTT; cdr3_aa: CASSQWGQYTGELFF; d_call: TRBD1; v_call: TRBV11-3; j_call: TRBJ2-2; clone_size: NA; cdr3_length: 15
cdr3_nt: TGTGCCAGCACCCCGGACAGGGTTCAATCCCTCCACTTT; cdr3_aa: CASTPDRVQSLHF; d_call: TRBD1; v_call: TRBV12-3/TRBV12-4; j_call: TRBJ1-6; clone_size: NA; cdr3_length: 13
cdr3_nt: TGTGCCAGCAGCGTTACAGGGCAAGCCCAAGAGACCCAGTACTTC; cdr3_aa: CASSVTGQAQETQYF; d_call: NA; v_call: TRBV9; j_call: TRBJ2-5; clone_size: NA; cdr3_length: 15
cdr3_nt: TGCGCCAGCAGCGACGACGGTGAAGCTTTCTTT; cdr3_aa: CASSDDGEAFF; d_call: NA; v_call: TRBV5-1; j_call: TRBJ1-1; clone_size: NA; cdr3_length: 11
cdr3_nt: TGTTTAATGGGACGGACCAACACTGAAGCTTTCTTT; cdr3_aa: CLMGRTNTEAFF; d_call: NA; v_call: TRBV20-1; j_call: TRBJ1-1; clone_size: NA; cdr3_length: 12
cdr3_nt: TGTGCCAGCAGTTTGAGAGACCAAGAGACCCAGTACTTC; cdr3_aa: CASSLRDQETQYF; d_call: NA; v_call: TRBV27; j_call: TRBJ2-5; clone_size: NA; cdr3_length: 13
cdr3_nt: TGTGCCAGTAGTATCCAGGTTGGCACTGAAGCTTTCTTT; cdr3_aa: CASSIQVGTEAFF; d_call: NA; v_call: TRBV19; j_call: TRBJ1-1; clone_size: NA; cdr3_length: 13